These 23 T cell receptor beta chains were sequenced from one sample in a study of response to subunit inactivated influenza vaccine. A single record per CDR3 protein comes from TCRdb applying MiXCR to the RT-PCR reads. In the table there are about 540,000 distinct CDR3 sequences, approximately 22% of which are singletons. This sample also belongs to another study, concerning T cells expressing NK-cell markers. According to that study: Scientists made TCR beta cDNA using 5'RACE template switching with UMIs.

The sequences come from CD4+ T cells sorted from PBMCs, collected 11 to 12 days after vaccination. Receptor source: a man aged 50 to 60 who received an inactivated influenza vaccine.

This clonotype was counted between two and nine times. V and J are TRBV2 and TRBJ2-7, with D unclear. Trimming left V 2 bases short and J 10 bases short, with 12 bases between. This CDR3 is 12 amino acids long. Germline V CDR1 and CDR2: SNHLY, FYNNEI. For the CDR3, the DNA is TGTGCCAGCAGTGAAAATATTTGGGTTCAGTACTTC. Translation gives CASSENIWVQYF.

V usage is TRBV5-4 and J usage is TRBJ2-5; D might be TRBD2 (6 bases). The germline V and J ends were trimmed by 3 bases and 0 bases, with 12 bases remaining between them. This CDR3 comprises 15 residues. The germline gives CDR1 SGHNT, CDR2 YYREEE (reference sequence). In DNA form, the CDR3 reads TGTGCCAGCAGCTCCTCTGGGGGGTACCAAGAGACCCAGTACTTC. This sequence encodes CASSSSGGYQETQYF.

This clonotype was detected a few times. The CDR3 region has the DNA TGCAGTGCTCTACCTAGGACCAATGAGCAGTTCTTC. It yields the protein CSALPRTNEQFF. V is TRBV20-1 and J is TRBJ2-1; D not resolved. Germline values: CDR1 DFQATT, CDR2 SNEGSKA (reference sequence). The CDR3 totals 12 residues. V was cut by 5 bases and J by 6 bases, with 11 bases left in between.

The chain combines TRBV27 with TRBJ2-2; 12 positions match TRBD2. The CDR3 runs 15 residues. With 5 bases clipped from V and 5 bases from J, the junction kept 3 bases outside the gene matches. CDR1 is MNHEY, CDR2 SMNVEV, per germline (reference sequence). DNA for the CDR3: TGTGCCAGCAGTAAAGGACTAGCGGGGACCGGGGAGCTGTTTTTT. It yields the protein CASSKGLAGTGELFF.

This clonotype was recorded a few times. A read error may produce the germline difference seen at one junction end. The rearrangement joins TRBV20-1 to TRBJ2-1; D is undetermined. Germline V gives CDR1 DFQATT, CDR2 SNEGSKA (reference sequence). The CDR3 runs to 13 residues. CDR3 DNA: TGCAGTGCTAGTTCCCAGTACTACAATGAACAGTTCTTC. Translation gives CSASSQYYNEQFF.

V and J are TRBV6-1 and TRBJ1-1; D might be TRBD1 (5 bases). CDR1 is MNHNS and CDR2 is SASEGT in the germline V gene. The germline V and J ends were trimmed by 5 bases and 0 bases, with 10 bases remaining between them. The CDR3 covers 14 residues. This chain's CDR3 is CASSRGIMNTEAFF. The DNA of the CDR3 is TGTGCCAGCAGTCGGGGCATCATGAACACTGAAGCTTTCTTT.

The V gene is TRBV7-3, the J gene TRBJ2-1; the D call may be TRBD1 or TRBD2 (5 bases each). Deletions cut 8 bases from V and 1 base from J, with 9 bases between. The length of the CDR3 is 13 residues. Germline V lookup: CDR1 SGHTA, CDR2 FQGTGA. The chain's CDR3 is CASGDGSYNEQFF. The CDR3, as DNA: TGTGCCAGCGGGGACGGTTCCTACAATGAGCAGTTCTTC.

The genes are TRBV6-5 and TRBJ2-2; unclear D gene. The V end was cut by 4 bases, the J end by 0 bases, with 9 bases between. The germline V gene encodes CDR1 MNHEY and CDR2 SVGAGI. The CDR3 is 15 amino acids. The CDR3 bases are TGTGCCAGCAGTTTTCGTACAGCGAACACCGGGGAGCTGTTTTTT. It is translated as CASSFRTANTGELFF.

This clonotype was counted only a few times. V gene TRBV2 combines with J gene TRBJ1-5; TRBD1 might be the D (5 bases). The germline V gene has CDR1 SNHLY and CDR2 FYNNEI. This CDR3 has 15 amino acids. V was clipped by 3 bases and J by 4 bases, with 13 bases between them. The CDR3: CASSDSGRVNQPQHF. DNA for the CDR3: TGTGCCAGCAGTGATTCAGGGAGGGTAAATCAGCCCCAGCATTTT.

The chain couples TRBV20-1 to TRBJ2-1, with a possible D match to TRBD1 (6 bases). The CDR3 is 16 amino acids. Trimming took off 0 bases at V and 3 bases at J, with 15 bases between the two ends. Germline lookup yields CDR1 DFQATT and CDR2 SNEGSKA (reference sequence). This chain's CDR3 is CSARDPGQGRYNEQFF. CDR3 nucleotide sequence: TGCAGTGCTAGAGACCCCGGGCAGGGGCGCTACAATGAGCAGTTCTTC.

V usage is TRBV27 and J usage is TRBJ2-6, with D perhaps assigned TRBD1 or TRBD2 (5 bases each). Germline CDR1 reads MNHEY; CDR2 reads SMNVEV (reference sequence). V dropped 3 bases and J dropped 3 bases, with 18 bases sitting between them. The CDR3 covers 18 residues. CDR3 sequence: CASSLRGRRTGGANVLTF. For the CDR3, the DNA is TGTGCCAGCAGTTTGAGGGGCAGGAGGACCGGTGGGGCCAACGTCCTGACTTTC.

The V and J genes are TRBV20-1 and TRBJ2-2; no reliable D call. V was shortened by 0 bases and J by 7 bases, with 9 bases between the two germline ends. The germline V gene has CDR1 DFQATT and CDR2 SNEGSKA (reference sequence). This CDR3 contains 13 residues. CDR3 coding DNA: TGCAGTGCTAGAGAGGTGATTGGCGGGGAGCTGTTTTTT. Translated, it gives CSAREVIGGELFF.

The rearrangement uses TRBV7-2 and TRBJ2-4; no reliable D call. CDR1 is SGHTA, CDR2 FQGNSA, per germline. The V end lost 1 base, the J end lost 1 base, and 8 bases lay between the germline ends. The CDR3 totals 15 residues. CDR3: CASSLEATAKNIQYF. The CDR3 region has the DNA TGTGCCAGCAGCTTAGAAGCCACCGCCAAAAACATTCAGTACTTC.

This CDR3 is CASSDRITSTDTQYF. Written as DNA, the CDR3 is TGTGCCAGCAGTGACAGGATCACTAGCACAGATACGCAGTATTTT. The genes are TRBV12-3 or TRBV12-4 and TRBJ2-3; tentative D call: TRBD1 (6 bases). The CDR3 has 15 amino acids. Trimming took 5 bases from V and 0 from J, leaving 12 bases between them.

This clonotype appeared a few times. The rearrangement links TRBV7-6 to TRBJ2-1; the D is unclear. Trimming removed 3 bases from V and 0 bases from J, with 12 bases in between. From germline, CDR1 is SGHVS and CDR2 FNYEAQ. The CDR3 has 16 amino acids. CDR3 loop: CASSLRRASSYNEQFF. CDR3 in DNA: TGTGCCAGCAGCTTGAGGCGCGCTAGCTCCTACAATGAGCAGTTCTTC.

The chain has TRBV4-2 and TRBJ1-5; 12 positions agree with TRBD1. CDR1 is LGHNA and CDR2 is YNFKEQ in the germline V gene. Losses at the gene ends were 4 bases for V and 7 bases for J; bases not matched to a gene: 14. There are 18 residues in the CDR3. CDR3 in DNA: TGTGCCAGCAGCCGCGCCTCTTCCGGGACAGGGGGCTCCCAGCCCCAGCATTTT. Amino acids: CASSRASSGTGGSQPQHF.

CDR3 in DNA: TGTGCCAGCAGTTTAGGGGCAGTTAGAATGTACGAGCAGTACTTC. It translates to CASSLGAVRMYEQYF. The chain carries TRBV28 and TRBJ2-7; the D gene is possibly TRBD1 (5 bases). The germline V gene has CDR1 MDHEN and CDR2 SYDVKM. The CDR3 is made up of 15 amino acids. V gave up 2 bases and J gave up 4 bases, with 15 bases separating them.

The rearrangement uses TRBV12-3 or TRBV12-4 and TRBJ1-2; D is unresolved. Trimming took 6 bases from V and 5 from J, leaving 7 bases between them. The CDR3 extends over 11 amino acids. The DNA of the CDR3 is TGTGCCAGCAGCAACCGGTATGGCTACACCTTC. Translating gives CASSNRYGYTF.

The CDR3 region has the DNA TGTGCCAGCAGTGATCCCGGACAGGGGAACACTGAAGCTTTCTTT. Amino acid sequence: CASSDPGQGNTEAFF. The J gene is TRBJ1-1, the V gene TRBV25-1, with TRBD1 matching over 8 bases. The CDR3 length is 15 residues. With V trimmed by 3 bases and J by 1 base, 4 bases remained unmatched. In germline, CDR1 is MGHDK, CDR2 SYGVNS.

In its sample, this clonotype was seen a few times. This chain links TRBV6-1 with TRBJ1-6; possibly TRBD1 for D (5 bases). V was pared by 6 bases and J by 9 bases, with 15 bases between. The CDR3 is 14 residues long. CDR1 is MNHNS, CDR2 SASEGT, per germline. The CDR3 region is CASRSGTPPSPLHF. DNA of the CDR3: TGTGCCAGCAGGTCCGGGACGCCCCCTTCACCCCTCCACTTT.

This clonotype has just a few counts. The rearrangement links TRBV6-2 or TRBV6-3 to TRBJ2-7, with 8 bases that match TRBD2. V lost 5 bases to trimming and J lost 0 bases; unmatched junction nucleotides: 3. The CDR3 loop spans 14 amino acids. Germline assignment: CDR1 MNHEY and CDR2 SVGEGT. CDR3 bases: TGTGCCAGCAGTCGTAGCGGGACCTCCTACGAGCAGTACTTC. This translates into CASSRSGTSYEQYF.

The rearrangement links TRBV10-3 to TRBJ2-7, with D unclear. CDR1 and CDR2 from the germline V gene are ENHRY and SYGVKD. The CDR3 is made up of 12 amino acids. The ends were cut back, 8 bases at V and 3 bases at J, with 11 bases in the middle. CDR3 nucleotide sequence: TGTGCCATCGCACCAAACCTCTACGAGCAGTACTTC. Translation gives CAIAPNLYEQYF.

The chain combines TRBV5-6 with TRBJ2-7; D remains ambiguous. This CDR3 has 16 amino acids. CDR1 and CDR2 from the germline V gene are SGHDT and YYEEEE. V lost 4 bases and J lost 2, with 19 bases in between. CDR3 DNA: TGTGCCAGCAGCAGGAACACAGCCCAGGAAACCTACGAGCAGTACTTC. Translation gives CASSRNTAQETYEQYF.